This is a list of T cell receptor beta chains from one sample in a study of T cell changes during pregnancy in multiple sclerosis. The method was immunoSEQ multiplex PCR; TCRdb's version includes in-frame clones alone and lacks a portion of them. The repertoire has 64,000 or so clones, around 92% of them found once; the top ten carry approximately 2.3%. The sequencing here drew on peripheral blood, taken in the first trimester of pregnancy. These receptors all come from a female donor with multiple sclerosis, enrolled in a pregnancy study. CDR3s include the opening cysteine and the closing phenylalanine or tryptophan. The D gene is left open where the match is weak. Clone size appears in some rows only: once, few, many, or a class for an expanded clone.

TRBD2,NA,TRBV9,TRBJ2-1,TGTGCCAGCAGCGTAGCGGGAGGGCCAGGGGATGAGCAGTTCTTC,CASSVAGGPGDEQFF
TRBD2,NA,TRBV5-8,TRBJ2-1,TGTGCCAGCAGCTCACAGGGGACTAGCGGGACAAACAATGAGCAGTTCTTC,CASSSQGTSGTNNEQFF
TRBD2,NA,TRBV6-5,TRBJ2-2,TGTGCCAGCAGACGCAGCGGGAGGTATACCGGGGAGCTGTTTTTT,CASRRSGRYTGELFF
NA,NA,TRBV18,TRBJ1-2,TGTGCCAGCTCACCAGGTGGAGAGGGCAATAACTATGGCTACACCTTC,CASSPGGEGNNYGYTF
NA,NA,TRBV30,TRBJ1-1,TGTGCCTGGAGTCCAACTTCTGCCTTAGATTTCTTT,CAWSPTSALDFF
NA,NA,TRBV2,TRBJ2-2,TGTGCCAGCACCTGGCGGGCTTCCACGAACACCGGGGAGCTGTTTTTT,CASTWRASTNTGELFF
NA,NA,TRBV18,TRBJ2-5,TGTGCCAGCTCGCTCGTACGGCAAGAGACCCAGTACTTC,CASSLVRQETQYF
TRBD1,once,TRBV4-3,TRBJ1-2,TGCGCCAGCAGCCAAACCGGGACAGGGTTTGGCTACACCTTC,CASSQTGTGFGYTF
NA,once,TRBV9,TRBJ1-1,TGTGCCAGCAGCGTAGGGGATAGGGGCTACGGGAACACTGAAGCTTTCTTT,CASSVGDRGYGNTEAFF
NA,NA,TRBV30,TRBJ1-1,TGTGCCTGGAGCGAGGCCTTGCGGGAGAACACTGAAGCTTTCTTT,CAWSEALRENTEAFF
NA,NA,TRBV15,TRBJ2-7,TGTGCCACCAGCAGAGATCCTGCAGGTTACGAGCAGTACTTC,CATSRDPAGYEQYF
TRBD1,NA,TRBV6-5,TRBJ2-5,TGTGCCAGCAGTTCCCTCCGGGACAGGGCTTGGGAGACCCAGTACTTC,CASSSLRDRAWETQYF
TRBD1,NA,TRBV13,TRBJ2-3,TGTGCCAGCAGCGCCCGACAGGGGGCGATTATTACAGATACGCAGTATTTT,CASSARQGAIITDTQYF
TRBD2,NA,TRBV6-4,TRBJ2-1,TGTGCCAGCAGTGTCCTAGCGGGGTCTTACAATGAGCAGTTCTTC,CASSVLAGSYNEQFF
NA,NA,TRBV2,TRBJ1-4,TGTGCCAGCAGTAACCGGGACAACTATGAAAAACTGTTTTTT,CASSNRDNYEKLFF
TRBD1,NA,TRBV5-4,TRBJ2-5,TGTGCCAGCAGCCTAACCGGGACAGGTCAAGAGACCCAGTACTTC,CASSLTGTGQETQYF
TRBD1,NA,TRBV28,TRBJ2-7,TGTGCCAGCAGTCTTGGGACAGTCCCCTACGAGCAGTACTTC,CASSLGTVPYEQYF
NA,once,TRBV28,TRBJ2-7,TGTGCCAGCAGTTGGCGGACGGGAAGCTCCTACGAGCAGTACTTC,CASSWRTGSSYEQYF
TRBD1,NA,TRBV7-8,TRBJ1-2,TGTGCCAGCAGCTTATCAGGGGGAACTAACTATGGCTACACCTTC,CASSLSGGTNYGYTF
NA,NA,TRBV7-6,TRBJ2-3,TGTGCCAGCAGCTTAGCGAGAGAAGCAGATACGCAGTATTTT,CASSLAREADTQYF
TRBD1,NA,TRBV9,TRBJ1-5,TGTGCCAGCAGCGTAGGTTCTGGGACAGGGGTGGATCAGCCCCAGCATTTT,CASSVGSGTGVDQPQHF
TRBD1,NA,TRBV4-1,TRBJ2-1,TGCGCCAGCAGCCAAGAAGTACCAGGGGGATTGTACAATGAGCAGTTCTTC,CASSQEVPGGLYNEQFF
TRBD1,NA,TRBV6-6,TRBJ2-3,TGTGCCAGCAGTCTCAGGACAGGGGGCACAGATACGCAGTATTTT,CASSLRTGGTDTQYF
NA,NA,TRBV29-1,TRBJ2-3,TGCAGCGTTGCTCAGGTCATCACAGATACGCAGTATTTT,CSVAQVITDTQYF
TRBD1,NA,TRBV4-2,TRBJ2-2,TGTGCCAGCAGGCTCGAGGGACAGGGGTCATCTACCGGGGAGCTGTTTTTT,CASRLEGQGSSTGELFF
NA,once,TRBV5-4,TRBJ2-2,TGTGCCAGCAGCTTGTTGAGACTCGGGTTGAACACCGGGGAGCTGTTTTTT,CASSLLRLGLNTGELFF
NA,NA,TRBV7-9,TRBJ1-2,TGTGCCAGCAGGCGGGGCGCGGGAGGCTACACCTTC,CASRRGAGGYTF
NA,NA,TRBV5-1,TRBJ2-1,TGCGCCAGCAGCCCCCTGGGGGGGCGGTTTCAGAGTCTACCCAGTGAGCAGTTCTTC,CASSPLGGRFQSLPSEQFF
NA,NA,TRBV6-1,TRBJ1-3,TGTGCCAGCCGACTGGGGGACTTCTCTGGAAACACCATATATTTT,CASRLGDFSGNTIYF
TRBD1,NA,TRBV10-3,TRBJ2-7,TGTGCCATCAGGGGACAGGGGGTTTCCTACGAGCAGTACTTC,CAIRGQGVSYEQYF
NA,NA,TRBV7-2,TRBJ2-5,TGTGCCAGCAGCCCTTCCCGGGTCAATGGGCAAGAGACCCAGTACTTC,CASSPSRVNGQETQYF
NA,NA,TRBV7-9,TRBJ1-3,TGTGCCAGTACTCTTTCTCGCTCTGGAAACACCATATATTTT,CASTLSRSGNTIYF
TRBD2,NA,TRBV28,TRBJ2-5,TGTGCCAGCAGCCACCTCGGGACTAGCGATGAAGAGACCCAGTACTTC,CASSHLGTSDEETQYF
TRBD2,NA,TRBV27,TRBJ2-1,TGTGCCAGCAGTACCGCAGCGGGAGCCCTACGATACAATGAGCAGTTCTTC,CASSTAAGALRYNEQFF
NA,NA,TRBV6-5,TRBJ1-4,TGTGCCAGCAGCCACAACCAATTCAGTGAAAAACTGTTTTTT,CASSHNQFSEKLFF
NA,NA,TRBV9,TRBJ1-1,TGTGCCAGCAGCGTAGCTCCAGGGGTAACTGAAGCTTTCTTT,CASSVAPGVTEAFF
TRBD1,NA,TRBV6-4,TRBJ2-1,TGTGCCAGCAGTGACTCGACAGGGGGCTACAATGAGCAGTTCTTC,CASSDSTGGYNEQFF
TRBD2,NA,TRBV2,TRBJ2-3,TGTGCCAGCAGTGGGACTAGCGGGAGCGCCCCAGATACGCAGTATTTT,CASSGTSGSAPDTQYF
NA,few,TRBV6-1,TRBJ2-7,TGTGCCAGCAGTGAAATGGTCGGGGGTTACTACGAGCAGTACTTC,CASSEMVGGYYEQYF
NA,NA,TRBV27,TRBJ1-2,TGTGCCAGCAGTTTACGATTCCAGGGTGGCTACACCTTC,CASSLRFQGGYTF
NA,NA,TRBV11-2,TRBJ2-1,TGTGCCAGCAGGATCTCACCCGTACAGAGCAATGAGCAGTTCTTC,CASRISPVQSNEQFF
TRBD2,NA,TRBV5-1,TRBJ2-7,TGCGCCAGCAGCTCGCGGACTAGCGGGAGTGGCGAGCAGTACTTC,CASSSRTSGSGEQYF
NA,NA,TRBV6-1,TRBJ2-7,TGTGCCAGCAGTGAACAGGGAACAGCCACCTACGAGCAGTACTTC,CASSEQGTATYEQYF
TRBD2,NA,TRBV10-2,TRBJ2-7,TGCGCCAGCACCCCGGGAGGGTCGGGGGAGCAGTACTTC,CASTPGGSGEQYF
TRBD1,few,TRBV6-1,TRBJ1-2,TGTGCCAGCAGTGAAACACCGGGACAGAACTATGGCTACACCTTC,CASSETPGQNYGYTF
TRBD1,NA,TRBV18,TRBJ1-1,TGTGCCAGCTCACGGGACAGGGGGGGAACTGAAGCTTTCTTT,CASSRDRGGTEAFF
NA,NA,TRBV7-2,TRBJ2-5,TGTGCCAGCAGCTCCCAAGCGGGAGAGACCCAGTACTTC,CASSSQAGETQYF
NA,NA,TRBV6-5,TRBJ2-1,TGTGCCAGCAGTTCCCAACTGGCGGAGGGGTACAATGAGCAGTTCTTC,CASSSQLAEGYNEQFF
NA,NA,TRBV7-7,TRBJ2-1,TGTGCTAGCAGCTTTACCCTGGGGGAGGCTGAGCAGTTCTTC,CASSFTLGEAEQFF
NA,NA,TRBV19,TRBJ1-4,TGTGCCAGTAACGCAGGGCTTAATGAAAAACTGTTTTTT,CASNAGLNEKLFF
NA,once,TRBV7-2,TRBJ2-3,TGTGCCAGCAGCTCCCAGACAATCTACACAGATACGCAGTATTTT,CASSSQTIYTDTQYF
TRBD1,NA,TRBV19,TRBJ1-2,TGTGCCAGTAAACAGGACAGGGGGTCCTATGGCTACACCTTC,CASKQDRGSYGYTF
NA,NA,TRBV7-9,TRBJ1-5,TGTGCCAGCAGTGGGGGCAAACAGCCCCAGCATTTT,CASSGGKQPQHF
NA,NA,TRBV6-5,TRBJ2-1,TGTGCCAGCAGTTTGTCGGGAGTTGCCTTCGATGAGCAGTTCTTC,CASSLSGVAFDEQFF
TRBD2,NA,TRBV30,TRBJ2-3,TGTGCCTGGAGCGCAACTGGCGGGAGTTCGGATACGCAGTATTTT,CAWSATGGSSDTQYF